These 14 T cell receptor beta chains were all obtained from the same sample, sequenced in a study of neoadjuvant anti-PD-1 for oral cavity cancer. Libraries were prepared by immunoSEQ multiplex PCR; TCRdb keeps only in-frame clonotypes and omits some of them. The data show tens of thousands of clones, 26% seen once. Indicated time point: after neoadjuvant nivolumab, at surgical resection. The sample was tumor tissue, taken after nivolumab (anti-PD-1) treatment. All receptors derive from a person aged 35-79 years with oral cavity squamous cell carcinoma.

The chain combines TRBV28 with TRBJ2-5; D tentatively fits TRBD1 or TRBD2 (6 bases each). This CDR3 region has 14 residues. From germline, CDR1 is MDHEN and CDR2 SYDVKM. Trimming removed 6 bases from V and 9 bases from J, with 20 bases in between. The CDR3 nucleotides read TGTGCCAGCAGCCAATACGGGGGCCCCGGGGCCCAGTACTTC. Residues: CASSQYGGPGAQYF.

The chain couples TRBV25-1 to TRBJ1-2, with 8 positions matching TRBD1. Germline lookup yields CDR1 MGHDK and CDR2 SYGVNS. The CDR3 sequence is 14 residues long. V lost 4 bases, J lost 8 bases, and 9 bases stayed unmatched. The DNA of the CDR3 is TGTGCCAGCAGTGGGAGCAGGGGGCTCGGAGGCTACACCTTC. This encodes CASSGSRGLGGYTF.

In this sample, this clone turned up many times. This chain links TRBV7-9 with TRBJ1-3; no firm D call. The CDR3 extends over 17 amino acids. From germline, CDR1 is SEHNR and CDR2 FQNEAQ (reference sequence). Trimming cost V 2 bases and J 3 bases, with 17 bases left between them. The CDR3 DNA reads TGTGCCAGCAGCTTAAGTCCCGGGGAATCTGGTGGAAACACCATATATTTT. It specifies CASSLSPGESGGNTIYF. The full variable domain, completed using reference TRBV7-9 and TRBJ1-3, is DTGVSQNPRHKITKRGQNVTFRCDPISEHNRLYWYRQTLGQGPEFLTYFQNEAQLEKSRLLSDRFSAERPKGSFSTLEIQRTEQGDSAMYLCASSLSPGESGGNTIYFGEGSWLTVV.

The chain employs TRBV29-1 and TRBJ2-1; D unclear. The germline V and J ends were trimmed by 5 bases and 4 bases, with 9 bases remaining between them. Germline CDR1 is SQVTM and CDR2 is ANQGSEA. This CDR3 has 12 amino acids. DNA for the CDR3: TGCAGCGTTTGGCTAACATACAATGAGCAGTTCTTC. Translated, it gives CSVWLTYNEQFF.

This chain links TRBV19 with TRBJ2-4; 15 nucleotides line up with TRBD2. Germline CDR1 reads LNHDA; CDR2 reads SQIVND (reference sequence). With V trimmed by 1 base and J by 6 bases, 4 bases remained unmatched. The CDR3 has 17 residues. CDR3 nucleotide sequence: TGTGCCAGTAGTATAGTAATGGGACTAGCGGGAGGAAACATTCAGTACTTC. Translation gives CASSIVMGLAGGNIQYF.

This clone was counted between two and nine times. V usage is TRBV19 and J usage is TRBJ1-2; TRBD1 agrees at 7 bases. Trimming at V came to 3 bases and at J to 6 bases, leaving 10 bases not matched to a gene. Germline CDR1 LNHDA, CDR2 SQIVND (reference sequence). This CDR3 region has 15 residues. The CDR3 DNA reads TGTGCCAGTAGTATGGAGGGGGCAGGGGGACATGGCTACACCTTC. Its protein product is CASSMEGAGGHGYTF.

This clone was observed at least ten times. The chain has TRBV6-5 and TRBJ1-1; the D is unclear. Between the trimmed V and J ends, which lost 7 bases and 4 bases, there was a span of 13 bases. The CDR3 loop spans 13 amino acids. The germline V gene encodes CDR1 MNHEY and CDR2 SVGAGI. The CDR3 loop is CASTKVGSTEAFF. The CDR3 coding sequence is TGTGCCAGCACTAAAGTAGGAAGCACTGAAGCTTTCTTT.

This clone appeared a few times. This chain joins TRBV4-1 and TRBJ1-5, with D perhaps TRBD1 (5 bases). The germline V gene has CDR1 MGHRA and CDR2 YSYEKL. This CDR3 is 16 amino acids long. V was cut by 1 base and J by 6 bases, with 16 bases left in between. CDR3 coding DNA: TGCGCCAGCAGCCAAGTTAGAAGTGGGGGATCTCAGCCCCAGCATTTT. Translation: CASSQVRSGGSQPQHF.

The J gene is TRBJ2-2, the V gene TRBV27, with 9 bases identical to TRBD1. V was clipped by 6 bases and J by 4 bases; unmatched bases: 15. CDR3 length: 18 amino acids. Per the germline V gene, CDR1 is MNHEY and CDR2 is SMNVEV (reference sequence). CDR3 coding DNA: TGTGCCAGCAGCCGGGACAGGGCTACCTTCGAGCCCACCGGGGAGCTGTTTTTT. It is translated as CASSRDRATFEPTGELFF.

This rearrangement joins TRBV6-5 to TRBJ1-2, with 7 nucleotides matching TRBD1. The CDR3 length is 14 residues. The germline gives CDR1 MNHEY, CDR2 SVGAGI. Trimming at V came to 7 bases and at J to 6 bases, leaving 11 bases not matched to a gene. The CDR3 bases are TGTGCCAGCACTCGACAGGGTAGGGGCAATGGCTACACCTTC. Amino acid sequence: CASTRQGRGNGYTF.

This clone has more than one count but fewer than ten. The rearrangement joins TRBV11-2 to TRBJ2-1, with D possibly called TRBD1 or TRBD2 (5 bases each). The CDR3 loop spans 17 amino acids. From germline, CDR1 is SGHAT and CDR2 FQNNGV. The V gene lost 1 base and the J gene lost 8 bases, with 21 bases spanning the gap. Here the CDR3 DNA reads TGTGCCAGCAGCTTAGCTCGATTTGGGCAGCCGGGGCATGAGCAGTTCTTC. Translating it yields CASSLARFGQPGHEQFF.

The J gene is TRBJ2-3, the V gene TRBV4-1; D is perhaps TRBD1 or TRBD2 (5 bases each). Between the trimmed V and J ends, which lost 2 bases and 8 bases, there was a span of 11 bases. CDR3 length: 13 amino acids. Germline V gene sequence: CDR1 MGHRA, CDR2 YSYEKL. CDR3 DNA: TGCGCCAGCAGCCAACCCTCCGGGACTACGCAGTATTTT. It is translated as CASSQPSGTTQYF.

There are a few counts of this clone. This chain links TRBV5-1 with TRBJ2-7; TRBD2 aligns across 8 bases. V was pared by 0 bases and J by 10 bases, with 3 bases of the junction left unmatched. Germline assignment: CDR1 SGHRS and CDR2 YFSETQ. The CDR3 length is 12 residues. The CDR3 loop is CASSLAGLVQYF. Here the CDR3 DNA reads TGCGCCAGCAGCTTGGCGGGACTAGTACAGTACTTC.

This clone occurred a few times. This chain links TRBV27 with TRBJ1-3, with TRBD1 as a possible D gene (5 bases). V lost 6 bases to trimming and J lost 0 bases, with 9 bases between them. This CDR3 contains 14 residues. Germline CDR1 is MNHEY and CDR2 is SMNVEV (reference sequence). The DNA for the CDR3 is TGTGCCAGCAGATCCAGGGCCTCTGGAAACACCATATATTTT. It yields the protein CASRSRASGNTIYF.